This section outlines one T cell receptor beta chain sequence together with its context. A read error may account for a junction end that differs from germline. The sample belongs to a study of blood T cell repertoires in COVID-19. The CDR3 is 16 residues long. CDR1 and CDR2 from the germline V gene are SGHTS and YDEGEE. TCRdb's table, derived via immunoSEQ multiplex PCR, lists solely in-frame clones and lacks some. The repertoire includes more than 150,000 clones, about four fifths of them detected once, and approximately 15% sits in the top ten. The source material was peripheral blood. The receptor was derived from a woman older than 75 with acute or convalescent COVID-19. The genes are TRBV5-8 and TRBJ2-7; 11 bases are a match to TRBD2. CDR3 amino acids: CASSPGRASGGYVQYF. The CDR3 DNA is TGTGCCAGCAGCCCTGGGAGGGCTAGCGGGGGGTACGTGCAGTACTTC.